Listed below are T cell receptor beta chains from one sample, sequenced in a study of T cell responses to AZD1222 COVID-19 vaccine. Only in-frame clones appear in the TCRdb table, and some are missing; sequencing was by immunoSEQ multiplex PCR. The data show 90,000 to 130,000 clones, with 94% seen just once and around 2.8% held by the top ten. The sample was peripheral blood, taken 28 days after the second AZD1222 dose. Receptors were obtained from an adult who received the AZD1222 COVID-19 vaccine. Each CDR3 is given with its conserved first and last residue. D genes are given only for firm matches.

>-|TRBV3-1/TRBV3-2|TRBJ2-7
TGTGCCAGCAGCCAGTCCCTAGCCGAGCAGTACTTC
CASSQSLAEQYF
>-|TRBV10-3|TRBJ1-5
TGTGCCATCAGCAAGGGGGGGGATCCGAGACAGCCCCAGCATTTT
CAISKGGDPRQPQHF
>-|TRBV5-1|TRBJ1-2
TGCGCCAGCAGCTTGGAGCGAGGGAGCCTCTATGGCTACACCTTC
CASSLERGSLYGYTF
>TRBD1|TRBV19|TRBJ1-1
TGTGCCAGTCGACAGGGGGGCACTGAAGCTTTCTTT
CASRQGGTEAFF
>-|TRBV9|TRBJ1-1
TGTGCCAGCAGCGTAGTGATGGACACTGAAGCTTTCTTT
CASSVVMDTEAFF
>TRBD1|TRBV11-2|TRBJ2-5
TGTGCCAGCAGCTCCTTTACGACAGGGCTCCAAGAGACCCAGTACTTC
CASSSFTTGLQETQYF
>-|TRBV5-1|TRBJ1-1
TGCGCCAGCAGCTTTGGGGACACTGAAGCTTTCTTT
CASSFGDTEAFF
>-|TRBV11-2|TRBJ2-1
TGTGCCAGCAGCTTACTAGGGCACGCTTACAATGAGCAGTTCTTC
CASSLLGHAYNEQFF
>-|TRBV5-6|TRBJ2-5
TGTGCCAGCAGCTCCTCTCCCACCAGGCCGGGGGAGACCCAGTACTTC
CASSSSPTRPGETQYF
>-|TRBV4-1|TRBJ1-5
TGCGCCAGCAGCCAAGAGGCGGGAACGAATCAGCCCCAGCATTTT
CASSQEAGTNQPQHF
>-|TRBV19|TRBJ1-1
TGTGCCAGTAGTATCTGGTCAGGATCCACTGAAGCTTTCTTT
CASSIWSGSTEAFF